This section outlines one T cell receptor beta chain sequence together with its context. Antigen: not known. This specimen belongs to a study of STAT5B mutations in CD4+ large granular lymphocyte leukemia. Study-wide results and caveats: CD4-sorted patient repertoires seemed more clonal than healthy CD4+ repertoires.

This table comes from immunoSEQ multiplex PCR, and its TCRdb copy is limited to in-frame clones, with some not included. This table has 30,000 to 40,000 clones, roughly 88% appearing once. The sample was CD4+ T cells from blood buffy coats. This sequence was found in a human donor in good health.

The CDR3 region is CATGGLAAPASSTDTQYF. The CDR3, as DNA: TGTGCCACCGGGGGACTAGCGGCCCCTGCTTCTAGCACAGATACGCAGTATTTT. The rearrangement joins TRBV10-3 to TRBJ2-3; 11 bases are shared with TRBD2. Germline CDR1 reads ENHRY; CDR2 reads SYGVKD. The trim removed 10 bases at V and 0 bases at J, leaving 15 bases unmatched. The CDR3 covers 18 residues.